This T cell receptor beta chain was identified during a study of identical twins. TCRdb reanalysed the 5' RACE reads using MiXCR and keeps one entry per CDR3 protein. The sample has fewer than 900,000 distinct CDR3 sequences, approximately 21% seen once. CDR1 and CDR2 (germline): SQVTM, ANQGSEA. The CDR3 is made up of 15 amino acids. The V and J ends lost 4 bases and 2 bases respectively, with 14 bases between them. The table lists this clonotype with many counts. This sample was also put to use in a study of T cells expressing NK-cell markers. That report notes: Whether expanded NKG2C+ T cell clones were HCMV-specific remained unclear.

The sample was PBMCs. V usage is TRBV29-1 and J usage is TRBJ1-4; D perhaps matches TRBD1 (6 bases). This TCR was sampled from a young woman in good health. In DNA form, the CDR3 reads TGCAGCGTTGCACCGGGGGCCACGACTAATGAAAAACTGTTTTTT. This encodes CSVAPGATTNEKLFF. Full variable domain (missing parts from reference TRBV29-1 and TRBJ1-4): SAVISQKPSRDICQRGTSLTIQCQVDSQVTMMFWYRQQPGQSLTLIATANQGSEATYESGFVIDKFPISRPNLTFSTLTVSNMSPEDSSIYLCSVAPGATTNEKLFFGSGTQLSVL.